This T cell receptor beta chain emerged from a study of identifying expanded T cells in peripheral blood (dated by TCRdb to about 2019). Study-level background: Separate aliquots of the same genomic DNA pool were sequenced to produce technical replicates, and four replicates were compared in pairs. Broader findings and caveats from the paper: Variance in clone template counts between roughly two-week samples significantly increased with total template count across all healthy donors. Approximately 1.2 differentially abundant clones were flagged by the binomial model between technical replicates, whereas about 15 and 18 were flagged over about two weeks and four weeks, respectively. Both the number of clones called differentially abundant and the false-positive rate were significantly reduced by the beta-binomial model across all healthy-donor time intervals. It was expected by the authors that biological variance in healthy repertoires might increase further over much longer intervals, such as months to years.

The immunoSEQ Assay, which uses bias-controlled multiplex PCR amplification of genomic DNA, was used to profile TCRbeta CDR3 regions. As for how the authors treated the data: The absolute abundance of each unique TCRbeta CDR3 region was quantified after sequences were collapsed and filtered. Differential abundance was assessed using a binomial (Fisher-equivalent) model and a beta-binomial model in which time-dependent variance fitted from healthy donors was added. Any clone with fewer than 5 combined templates was excluded, and a clone was called differentially abundant if its Benjamini-Hochberg FDR was below 0.01. In the beta-binomial model, variance was expressed as a function of the total template count across the two samples, in the form v = (b*log(k)+a)^2. TCRdb's version of the immuneACCESS table is confined to in-frame rearrangements and falls short of the full clone set. An unresolved V gene accounts for under half of the shortfall where checked; the remainder is of unknown origin. That table is the source of V, J and clone size, and D and trimming were worked out from the DNA. The sample table records some 70,000 clones; almost 90% of these occur just once. The top ten clonotypes cover roughly 3% of the sample.

The CDR3 runs 12 residues from the cysteine to the phenylalanine. The entry retains the CDR3 DNA only, 36 bases that are in frame from base 1. Sequences SQVTM (CDR1) and ANQGSEA (CDR2) are obtained from the germline V gene. Points on this clone: Its specific antigen is unknown. At one end the junction does not follow the germline gene, possibly because of a read error. Different DNA sequences within this sample yield the same CDR3.

No immune events, such as infections, were documented for the healthy donors during the collection period. Blood repertoires from healthy donors were used as a training cohort for calibrating time-dependent variance in a beta-binomial model of differential abundance of T-cell clones. There were about 10 healthy donors in the training cohort, of whom 3 were female and 7 were male. On average the donors were 43 years old, and their ages spanned 29 to 64 years. Whole blood, obtained from a commercial supplier, was collected from each healthy donor at three time points spaced approximately 15 days apart. For immunosequencing, genomic DNA was extracted from unsorted whole blood.

The TCR sequence derives from a person aged 18 to 70 in good health. The chain is assembled from TRBV29-1 and TRBJ1-5, and possibly TRBD1, on 6 matching bases. The specimen sequenced was blood. The DNA reads as follows: TGTAGCGTTTCAGGGGAAGATCAGCCCCAGCATTTT. It translates as CSVSGEDQPQHF. The CDR3 plus the reference TRBV29-1 and TRBJ1-5 genes for the other parts give the full variable domain: SAVISQKPSRDICQRGTSLTIQCQVDSQVTMMFWYRQQPGQSLTLIATANQGSEATYESGFVIDKFPISRPNLTFSTLTVSNMSPEDSSIYLCSVSGEDQPQHFGDGTRLSIL.